The clone carrying this T cell receptor beta chain was found many times. Its antigen is not known. Regarding time point: newly diagnosed GD, antithyroid drugs for less than 3 months. After RNA was extracted from PBMCs, the TCR library was made from it. This sample stems from a study of regulatory T cells in long-lasting Graves disease. Study outcomes and limitations: Relative to new patients (around 1,000), persistent patients exhibited greater sharing of public clonotypes (about 3,000). The small sample size may have reduced accuracy.

Arm-PCR with iRepertoire HTBI primers amplified the CDR3 regions for these TCR beta libraries. TCRdb re-called the multiplex PCR reads through MiXCR, storing one row per CDR3 protein. This table has 560,000 or so distinct CDR3 sequences, around 15% appearing once. In addition, the sample was reused for a study of T cells in Graves' hyperthyroidism and ophthalmopathy. That investigation notes: In making diagnoses, clinical symptoms, serum thyroxine and TRAb, thyroid ultrasound and orbital computed tomography were all used. Blood also contained most expanded thyroid clonotypes above 0.001.

This specimen consisted of peripheral blood mononuclear cells (PBMCs), obtained at new diagnosis, from a patient treated with antithyroid drugs. The receptor's source is a man aged 18 to 29 with Graves disease.

The CDR3 nucleotides read TGTGCCAGCACTGGGGTACTAGCGGGAGGTTTCTTCGGTGAGCAGTTCTTC. Its protein product is CASTGVLAGGFFGEQFF. The genes are TRBV2 and TRBJ2-1; the match to TRBD2 covers 12 bases. Trimming took 7 bases from V and 9 from J; bases not matched to a gene: 16. Germline V lookup: CDR1 SNHLY, CDR2 FYNNEI. The CDR3 length is 17 residues. Filled out from reference TRBV2 and TRBJ2-1, the complete variable domain reads EPEVTQTPSHQVTQMGQEVILRCVPISNHLYFYWYRQILGQKVEFLVSFYNNEISEKSEIFDDQFSVERPDGSNFTLKIRSTKLEDSAMYFCASTGVLAGGFFGEQFFGPGTRLTVL.